This T cell receptor beta chain is drawn from a study of a mutant IDH1 vaccine in newly diagnosed glioma (dated by TCRdb to the early 2020s). At the level of the whole study: Of the 32 patients who were treated, around 60% were male and approximately 38% were female, and the mean age was roughly 40 years. Before enrollment, most patients had been given radiochemotherapy with temozolomide as standard therapy, while the rest had received either radiotherapy alone or temozolomide alone. Peripheral blood was drawn at six visits: V03 (baseline), V05, V07, V10, V12 and V13. For exploratory analyses, about 25 treated patients had longitudinal TCRB deep sequencing done wherever samples were available. Study-wide conclusions, independent of this receptor: Immune responses induced by the vaccine were seen in roughly 95% of patients across multiple MHC alleles. PBMC samples for TCRB deep sequencing were selected based on availability. Pseudoprogression appeared unrelated to alterations in the top peripheral T cell clonotypes detected by TCRB sequencing. The authors noted that analyses of patient blood samples could not be reproduced because of sample limitations.

The sample's time point label is to be understood as: baseline, week 1 (first vaccination visit). The treatment or condition label here, explained by the study, means: pre-vaccination baseline after standard-of-care therapy. Newly diagnosed WHO grade 3 or 4 IDH1-mutant astrocytomas showing loss of nuclear ATRX were present in the donors. The samples were drawn from NOA16, a multicentre, single-arm, open-label phase I trial in Germany that tested a mutant IDH1 peptide vaccine in humans for the first time. Visit V03 blood draws served as the baseline sample for immunogenicity testing. Genomic DNA for TCRB sequencing was extracted from EDTA blood using the DNeasy Blood and Tissue Kit. The CDR3 covers 14 residues, taking in both the cysteine and the phenylalanine. Left in the record is the CDR3 DNA by itself, 42 bases read in frame from the first base. The germline V gene yields MRHNA for CDR1 and SNTAGT for CDR2. Deletion took 5 bases off V and 6 bases off J, with a span of 16 bases between the germline ends.

Library preparation was by the immunoSEQ multiplex PCR assay. Rearranged TCR beta chain sequences were amplified with the hsTCRB Kit following the manufacturer's protocol. Sequencing of TCRB libraries was carried out on an Illumina MiSeq. The paper's data handling went like this. Demultiplexing, trimming and gene mapping were performed with the kit vendor's proprietary platform. The table comes from immuneACCESS by way of TCRdb, which keeps in-frame sequences with V and J called. Part of the clones is missing from these tables; in studies checked, under half for an unresolved V gene and the rest for unknown reasons. V, J and clone size are those of that table, while D and trimming were read from the DNA. Counted in this sample were around 88,000 clones; about 82% of them appeared once. Around 7% of the sample goes to the ten largest clones. Comments on this clone: Its cognate antigen has yet to be identified. The input lacks base qualities; no much larger clone sits a single base away.

The sample consisted of PBMCs, taken from a glioma patient treated with radiotherapy, temozolomide or both. This sequence uses TRBV6-4 and TRBJ1-1, with no confident D gene call. The clonotype was recovered from a man aged 40-50 years with glioma. The CDR3 reads as follows: CASSLGNGVSEAFF. The DNA sequence is as follows: TGTGCCAGCAGTCTCGGCAACGGGGTCTCTGAAGCTTTCTTT.